The 10 T cell receptor beta chains below come from one sample, sequenced in a study of cytomegalovirus exposure and HLA in healthy donors. The primer mix had 60 Vbeta and 13 Jbeta primers. The repertoire was sequenced with immunoSEQ multiplex PCR; TCRdb's copy has only in-frame clones and lacks some. The sample lists about 190,000 clones; over 80% were seen once. Input material: PBMCs. The source is a man aged 25 to 45 in good health and CMV-seronegative.

The genes are TRBV5-6 and TRBJ2-7, with D perhaps matching TRBD2 (5 bases). V was shortened by 4 bases and J by 3 bases, with 11 bases between the two germline ends. The CDR3 has 13 amino acids. Germline loops: CDR1 SGHDT, CDR2 YYEEEE. In DNA, the CDR3 is TGTGCCAGCAGCCCCGGGATTGGCTACGAGCAGTACTTC. Its translation: CASSPGIGYEQYF.

Notes on this clone: At the DNA level, this CDR3 is encoded by other sequences in the same sample as well. The gene calls are TRBV2 and TRBJ2-7, with D perhaps matching TRBD2 (5 bases). This CDR3 contains 13 residues. Per germline, CDR1 SNHLY and CDR2 FYNNEI. V lost 3 bases to trimming and J lost 2 bases, with 8 bases between them. The CDR3 region has the DNA TGTGCCAGCAGTGACGAGGGAGCCTACGAGCAGTACTTC. Residues: CASSDEGAYEQYF.

The chain is built from TRBV11-2 and TRBJ2-7; TRBD1 matches 10 bases. V shed 2 bases, J shed 2 bases, and the junction held 3 bases outside the gene matches. Germline CDR1 and CDR2: SGHAT and FQNNGV. The CDR3 sequence is 15 residues long. The CDR3 DNA reads as TGTGCCAGCAGCTTATGGGGGACAGGGGCCTACGAGCAGTACTTC. Translation gives CASSLWGTGAYEQYF. Full variable domain (rest looked up from reference TRBV11-2 and TRBJ2-7): EAGVAQSPRYKIIEKRQSVAFWCNPISGHATLYWYQQILGQGPKLLIQFQNNGVVDDSQLPKDRFSAERLKGVDSTLKIQPAKLEDSAVYLCASSLWGTGAYEQYFGPGTRLTVT.

The chain joins TRBV7-8 to TRBJ1-6; D is unresolved. The CDR3 has 12 residues. Germline CDR1 reads SGHVS; CDR2 reads FQNEAQ. Trimming shortened V by 1 base and J by 12 bases, and 7 bases separated the two germline ends. The CDR3 nucleotides read TGTGCCAGCAGCTTAGATGTAGAACCCCTCCACTTT. Its protein is CASSLDVEPLHF.

This clone was observed once. This sequence joins TRBV28 and TRBJ1-2; TRBD1 matches at 9 bases. This CDR3 comprises 13 residues. Germline values: CDR1 MDHEN, CDR2 SYDVKM. Trimming cost V 8 bases and J 10 bases; bases outside gene matches: 11. The CDR3 reads CASGLSRTGDYTF. The CDR3 DNA follows: TGTGCCAGCGGACTCTCAAGGACAGGGGACTACACCTTC.

This chain connects TRBV6-6 to TRBJ2-1; D possibly corresponds to TRBD1 (9 bases). Germline CDR1 MNHNY, CDR2 SVGAGI (reference sequence). V lost 3 bases, J lost 5 bases, and 17 bases lay in between. This CDR3 contains 16 residues. CDR3 sequence (DNA): TGTGCCAGCAGTTATTCCGGGGGGGACAGGGACAATGAGCAGTTCTTC. Protein product: CASSYSGGDRDNEQFF.

The rearrangement uses TRBV6-1 and TRBJ1-2, with 10 bases lining up with TRBD1. The V gene end was trimmed by 7 bases and the J gene end by 8 bases; junction bases not matched to a gene: 7. The CDR3 has 13 amino acids. Germline lookup yields CDR1 MNHNS and CDR2 SASEGT. CDR3 DNA: TGTGCCAGCACCATTGGACAGGGGGGCGGCTACACCTTC. Amino acid sequence: CASTIGQGGGYTF.

This sequence joins TRBV7-2 and TRBJ2-3, with TRBD2 identical over 14 bases. Per germline, CDR1 SGHTA and CDR2 FQGNSA. This CDR3 is built from 17 residues. V lost 3 bases to trimming and J lost 3 bases; unmatched junction nucleotides: 5. The CDR3 region is CASSLTSGGAGTDTQYF. CDR3 in DNA: TGTGCCAGCAGCTTGACTAGCGGGGGGGCTGGTACAGATACGCAGTATTTT.

The chain has TRBV15 and TRBJ2-7; D gene uncertain. The CDR3 runs to 16 residues. Trimming took off 1 base at V and 0 bases at J, with 13 bases between the two ends. CDR1 is LNHNV, CDR2 YYDKDF, per germline (reference sequence). CDR3 DNA: TGTGCCACCAGCAGAGGCGCGCGCCAAAGCTCCTACGAGCAGTACTTC. It specifies CATSRGARQSSYEQYF. The full variable domain, in which reference TRBV15 and TRBJ2-7 provide the parts outside the CDR3, is DAMVIQNPRYQVTQFGKPVTLSCSQTLNHNVMYWYQQKSSQAPKLLFHYYDKDFNNEADTPDNFQSRRPNTSFCFLDIRSPGLGDTAMYLCATSRGARQSSYEQYFGPGTRLTVT.

The gene calls are TRBV5-6 and TRBJ2-7, with D possibly matching TRBD2 (5 bases). CDR1 and CDR2 from the germline V gene are SGHDT and YYEEEE. V lost 3 bases and J 2 bases, leaving 6 bases between the germline ends. CDR3 size: 12 residues. The CDR3 region has the DNA TGTGCCAGCAGCTCCGGGGCCTACGAGCAGTACTTC. It specifies CASSSGAYEQYF.